This TCR beta chain was sequenced in a study of control samples from healthy donors and cancer patients. Clones were sequenced by immunoSEQ multiplex PCR, and TCRdb holds only the in-frame ones, with some missing. In the table there are some 99,000 clones, 90% of which are singletons. The V segment lost 0 bases and the J segment 8 bases; nucleotides outside the gene matches: 13. The CDR3 sequence is 16 residues long. Germline V gene sequence: CDR1 SGHDT, CDR2 YYEEEE. The source is a human donor in good health. The donor label of this sample is uncertain. What was sequenced was blood. This chain joins TRBV5-6 and TRBJ1-2; 7 bases line up with TRBD1. The CDR3 DNA reads TGTGCCAGCAGCTTGGCCTTTGCAGGGGGGCATTCAGGCTACACCTTC. Protein: CASSLAFAGGHSGYTF.